Below, one T cell receptor (beta chain) is given with its context. This entry is derived from a study of cytomegalovirus exposure and HLA in healthy donors. In the PCR, 60 Vbeta and 13 Jbeta primers were used. Repertoires were generated with immunoSEQ multiplex PCR, while TCRdb's copy carries only in-frame clones and drops some. The profile shows roughly 280,000 clones, 65% to 85% of them singletons. Looked up from germline, CDR1 is MNHEY and CDR2 is SMNVEV (reference sequence). The junction had 3 bases not matched to a gene; V was cut back by 0 bases and J by 4 bases. The CDR3 extends over 15 amino acids.

This receptor was obtained from a female donor in good health and CMV-seronegative. The V call is TRBV27, the J call TRBJ1-1, with TRBD1 matching 9 bases. Sequencing was performed on PBMCs. CDR3 sequence reads: CASSLSRTGATEAFF. The CDR3 bases are TGTGCCAGCAGTTTATCAAGGACAGGGGCCACTGAAGCTTTCTTT.